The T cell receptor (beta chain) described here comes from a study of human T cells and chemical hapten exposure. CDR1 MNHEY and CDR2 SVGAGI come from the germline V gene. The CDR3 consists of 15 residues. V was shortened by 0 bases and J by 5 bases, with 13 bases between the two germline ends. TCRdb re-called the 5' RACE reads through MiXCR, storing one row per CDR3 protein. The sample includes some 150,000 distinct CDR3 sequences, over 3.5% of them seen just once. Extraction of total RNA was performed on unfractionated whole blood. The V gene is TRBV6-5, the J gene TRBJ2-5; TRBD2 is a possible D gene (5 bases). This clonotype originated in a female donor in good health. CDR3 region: CASSYSIGDEETQYF. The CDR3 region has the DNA TGTGCCAGCAGTTACTCGATCGGGGATGAGGAGACCCAGTACTTC.